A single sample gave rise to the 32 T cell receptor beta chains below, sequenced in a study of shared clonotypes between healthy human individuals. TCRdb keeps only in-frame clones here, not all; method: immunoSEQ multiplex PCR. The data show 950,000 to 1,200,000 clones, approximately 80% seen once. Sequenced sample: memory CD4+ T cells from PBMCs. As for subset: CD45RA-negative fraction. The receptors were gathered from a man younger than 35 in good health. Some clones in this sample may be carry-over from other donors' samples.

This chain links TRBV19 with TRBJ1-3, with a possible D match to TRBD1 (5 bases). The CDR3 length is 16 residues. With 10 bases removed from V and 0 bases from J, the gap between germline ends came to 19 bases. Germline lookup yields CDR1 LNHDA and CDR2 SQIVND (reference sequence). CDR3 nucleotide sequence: TGTGCCACCCAACTTGTCGGGGCAAACTCTGGAAACACCATATATTTT. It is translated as CATQLVGANSGNTIYF.

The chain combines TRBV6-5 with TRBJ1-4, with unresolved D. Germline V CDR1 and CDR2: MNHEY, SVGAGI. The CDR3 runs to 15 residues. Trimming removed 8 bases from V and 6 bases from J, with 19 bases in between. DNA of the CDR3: TGTGCCAGCTCCTCCCAACTCGGTTTGGATGAAAAACTGTTTTTT. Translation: CASSSQLGLDEKLFF.

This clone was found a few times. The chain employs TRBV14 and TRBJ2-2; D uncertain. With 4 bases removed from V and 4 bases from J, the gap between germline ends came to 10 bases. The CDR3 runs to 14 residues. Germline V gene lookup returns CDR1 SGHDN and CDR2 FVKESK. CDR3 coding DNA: TGTGCCAGCAGCCGGCAGCCTGGCACCGGGGAGCTGTTTTTT. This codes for CASSRQPGTGELFF.

CDR3 amino acids: CASRVPGGTNEQFF. CDR3 DNA: TGTGCCAGCAGAGTCCCGGGAGGCACCAATGAGCAGTTCTTC. The genes are TRBV6-5 and TRBJ2-1; 7 bases are shared with TRBD2. Losses at the gene ends were 6 bases for V and 6 bases for J; bases not matched to a gene: 8. CDR1 is MNHEY and CDR2 is SVGAGI in the germline V gene. CDR3 length equals 14 residues.

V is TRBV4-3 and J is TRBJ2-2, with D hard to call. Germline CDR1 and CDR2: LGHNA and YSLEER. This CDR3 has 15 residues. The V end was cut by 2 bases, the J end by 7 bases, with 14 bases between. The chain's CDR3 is CASSQQPPSGGELFF. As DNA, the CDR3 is TGCGCCAGCAGCCAACAGCCCCCCAGTGGCGGGGAGCTGTTTTTT.

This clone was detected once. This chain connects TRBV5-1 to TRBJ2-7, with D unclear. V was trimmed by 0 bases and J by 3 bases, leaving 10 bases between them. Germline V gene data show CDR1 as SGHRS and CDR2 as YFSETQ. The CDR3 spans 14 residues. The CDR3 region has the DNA TGCGCCAGCAGCTTGGGAGGCCCGGGCTACGAGCAGTACTTC. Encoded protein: CASSLGGPGYEQYF. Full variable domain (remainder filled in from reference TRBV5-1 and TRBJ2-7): KAGVTQTPRYLIKTRGQQVTLSCSPISGHRSVSWYQQTPGQGLQFLFEYFSETQRNKGNFPGRFSGRQFSNSRSEMNVSTLELGDSALYLCASSLGGPGYEQYFGPGTRLTVT.

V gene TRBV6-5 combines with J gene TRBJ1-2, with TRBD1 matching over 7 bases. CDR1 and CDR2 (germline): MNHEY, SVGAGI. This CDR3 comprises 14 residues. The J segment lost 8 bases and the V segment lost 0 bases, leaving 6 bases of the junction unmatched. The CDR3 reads CASSYSGGGGGYTF. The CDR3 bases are TGTGCCAGCAGTTACTCGGGAGGGGGCGGCGGCTACACCTTC.

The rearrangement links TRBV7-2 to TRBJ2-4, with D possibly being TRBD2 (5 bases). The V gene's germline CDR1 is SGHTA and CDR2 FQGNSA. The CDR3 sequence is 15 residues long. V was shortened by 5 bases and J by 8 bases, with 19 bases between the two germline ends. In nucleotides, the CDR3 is TGTGCCAGCAGCCCCGTAGCGACCTCCGGGGACATTCAGTACTTC. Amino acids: CASSPVATSGDIQYF. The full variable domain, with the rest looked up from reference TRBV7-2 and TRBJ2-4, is GAGVSQSPSNKVTEKGKDVELRCDPISGHTALYWYRQSLGQGLEFLIYFQGNSAPDKSGLPSDRFSAERTGGSVSTLTIQRTQQEDSAVYLCASSPVATSGDIQYFGAGTRLSVL.

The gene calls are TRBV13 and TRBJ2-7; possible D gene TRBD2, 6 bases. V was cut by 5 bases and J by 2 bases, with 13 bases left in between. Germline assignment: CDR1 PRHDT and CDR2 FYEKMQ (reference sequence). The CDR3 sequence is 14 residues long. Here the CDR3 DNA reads TGTGCCAGCAGCGCGGGACTTGCCGCCTACGAGCAGTACTTC. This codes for CASSAGLAAYEQYF.

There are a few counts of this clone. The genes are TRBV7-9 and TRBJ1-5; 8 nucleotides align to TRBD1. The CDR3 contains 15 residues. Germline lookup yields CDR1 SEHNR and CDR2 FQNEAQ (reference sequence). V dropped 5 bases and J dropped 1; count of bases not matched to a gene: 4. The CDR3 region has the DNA TGTGCCAGCAGCGGACAGGGAGCCAGCAATCAGCCCCAGCATTTT. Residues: CASSGQGASNQPQHF.

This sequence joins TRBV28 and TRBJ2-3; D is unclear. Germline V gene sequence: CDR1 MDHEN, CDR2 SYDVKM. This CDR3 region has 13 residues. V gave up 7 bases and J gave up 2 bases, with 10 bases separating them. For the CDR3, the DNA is TGTGCCAGCAAGGGTCCGTTCACAGATACGCAGTATTTT. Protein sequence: CASKGPFTDTQYF.

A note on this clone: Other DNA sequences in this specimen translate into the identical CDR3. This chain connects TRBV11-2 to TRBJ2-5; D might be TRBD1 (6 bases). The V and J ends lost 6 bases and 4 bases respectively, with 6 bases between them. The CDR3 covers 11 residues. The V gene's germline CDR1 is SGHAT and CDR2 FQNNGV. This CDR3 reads CASRQGETQYF. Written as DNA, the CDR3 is TGTGCCAGCAGACAGGGAGAGACCCAGTACTTC.

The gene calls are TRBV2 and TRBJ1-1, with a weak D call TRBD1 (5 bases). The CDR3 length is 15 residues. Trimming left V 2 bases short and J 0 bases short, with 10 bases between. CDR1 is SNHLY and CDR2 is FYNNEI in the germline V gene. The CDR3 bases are TGTGCCAGCAGTGAAACCGGGGGGGTGAACACTGAAGCTTTCTTT. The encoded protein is CASSETGGVNTEAFF.

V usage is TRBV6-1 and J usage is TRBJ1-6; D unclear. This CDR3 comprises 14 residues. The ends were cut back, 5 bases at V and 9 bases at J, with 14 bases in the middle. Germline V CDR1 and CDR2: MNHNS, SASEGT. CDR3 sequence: CASSLLGEFSPLHF. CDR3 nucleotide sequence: TGTGCCAGCAGTCTCTTGGGAGAATTTTCACCCCTCCACTTT.

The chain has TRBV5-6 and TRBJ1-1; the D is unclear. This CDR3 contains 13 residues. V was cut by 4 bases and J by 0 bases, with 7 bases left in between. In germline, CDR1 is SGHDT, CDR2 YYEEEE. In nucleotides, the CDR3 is TGTGCCAGCAGCGTTAGTATGAACACTGAAGCTTTCTTT. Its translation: CASSVSMNTEAFF.

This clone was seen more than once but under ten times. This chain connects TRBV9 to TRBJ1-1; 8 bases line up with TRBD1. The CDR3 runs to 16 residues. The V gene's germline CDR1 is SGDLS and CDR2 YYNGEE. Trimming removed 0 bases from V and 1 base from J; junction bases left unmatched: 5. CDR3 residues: CASSVVRGPENTEAFF. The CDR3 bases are TGTGCCAGCAGCGTAGTCAGGGGGCCGGAGAACACTGAAGCTTTCTTT.

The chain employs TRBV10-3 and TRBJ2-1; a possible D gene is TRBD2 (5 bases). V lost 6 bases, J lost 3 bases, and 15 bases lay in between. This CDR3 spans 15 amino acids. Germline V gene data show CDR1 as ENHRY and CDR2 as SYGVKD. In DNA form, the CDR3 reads TGTGCCATCAGCGACCAGAACAGCGGCTACAATGAGCAGTTCTTC. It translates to CAISDQNSGYNEQFF.

The CDR3 reads CASSRAGGELFF. As DNA, the CDR3 is TGTGCCAGCAGCCGGGCGGGCGGGGAGCTGTTTTTT. The rearrangement links TRBV11-3 to TRBJ2-2; the D gene is possibly TRBD2 (5 bases). The CDR3 is 12 amino acids. V was pared by 5 bases and J by 7 bases, with 8 bases between. Germline V CDR1 and CDR2: SGHNT, YENEEA.

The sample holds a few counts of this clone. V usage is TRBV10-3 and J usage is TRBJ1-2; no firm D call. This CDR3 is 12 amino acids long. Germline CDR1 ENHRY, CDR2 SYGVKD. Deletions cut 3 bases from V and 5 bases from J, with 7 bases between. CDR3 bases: TGTGCCATCAGTGATTCAGAATATGGCTACACCTTC. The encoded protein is CAISDSEYGYTF.

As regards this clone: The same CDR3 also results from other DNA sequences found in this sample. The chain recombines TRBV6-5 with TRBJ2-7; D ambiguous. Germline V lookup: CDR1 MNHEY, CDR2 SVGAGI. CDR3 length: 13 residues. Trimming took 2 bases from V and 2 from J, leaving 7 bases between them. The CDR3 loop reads CASSYRSTYEQYF. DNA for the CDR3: TGTGCCAGCAGTTACCGGAGCACCTACGAGCAGTACTTC.

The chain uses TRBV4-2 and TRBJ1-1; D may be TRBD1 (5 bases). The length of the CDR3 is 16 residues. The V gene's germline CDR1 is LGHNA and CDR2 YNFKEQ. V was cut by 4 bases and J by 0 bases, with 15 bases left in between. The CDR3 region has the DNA TGTGCCAGCAGCCGAGCGGCGGGGCCGATGAACACTGAAGCTTTCTTT. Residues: CASSRAAGPMNTEAFF.

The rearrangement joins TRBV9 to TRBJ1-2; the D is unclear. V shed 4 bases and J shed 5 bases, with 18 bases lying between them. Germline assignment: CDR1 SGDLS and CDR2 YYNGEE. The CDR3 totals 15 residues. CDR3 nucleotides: TGTGCCAGCAGCCCCGAGGGCCTTACTGTTTATGGCTACACCTTC. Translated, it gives CASSPEGLTVYGYTF.

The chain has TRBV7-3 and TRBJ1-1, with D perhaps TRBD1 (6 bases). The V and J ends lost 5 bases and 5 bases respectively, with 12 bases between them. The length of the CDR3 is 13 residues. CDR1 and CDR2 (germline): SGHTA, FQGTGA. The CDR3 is CASSTSGATEAFF. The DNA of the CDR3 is TGTGCCAGCAGCACTTCAGGGGCGACTGAAGCTTTCTTT.

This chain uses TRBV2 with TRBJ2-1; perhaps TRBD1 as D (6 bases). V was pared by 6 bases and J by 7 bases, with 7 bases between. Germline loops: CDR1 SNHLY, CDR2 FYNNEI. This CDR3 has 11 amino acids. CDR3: CASRGANEQFF. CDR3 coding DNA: TGTGCCAGCAGGGGGGCGAATGAGCAGTTCTTC.

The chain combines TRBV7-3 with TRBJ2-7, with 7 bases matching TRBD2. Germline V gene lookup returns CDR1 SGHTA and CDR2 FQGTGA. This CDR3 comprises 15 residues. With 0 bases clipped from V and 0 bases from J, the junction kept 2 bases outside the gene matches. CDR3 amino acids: CASSLTAGASYEQYF. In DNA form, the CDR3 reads TGTGCCAGCAGCTTAACGGCGGGAGCCTCCTACGAGCAGTACTTC.

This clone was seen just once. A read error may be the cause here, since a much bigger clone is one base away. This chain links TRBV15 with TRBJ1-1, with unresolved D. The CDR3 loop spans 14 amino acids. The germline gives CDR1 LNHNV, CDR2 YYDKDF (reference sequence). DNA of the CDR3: TGTTCCACCAGCAGCCCCTTAGGAGGGCAGAAAGCTTTCTTT. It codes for CSTSSPLGGQKAFF.

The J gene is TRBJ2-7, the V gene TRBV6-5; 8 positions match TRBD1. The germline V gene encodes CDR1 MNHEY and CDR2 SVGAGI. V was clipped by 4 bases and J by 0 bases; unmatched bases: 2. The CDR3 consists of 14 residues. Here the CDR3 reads CASSWTGSSYEQYF. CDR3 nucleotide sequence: TGTGCCAGCAGTTGGACAGGGAGCTCCTACGAGCAGTACTTC.

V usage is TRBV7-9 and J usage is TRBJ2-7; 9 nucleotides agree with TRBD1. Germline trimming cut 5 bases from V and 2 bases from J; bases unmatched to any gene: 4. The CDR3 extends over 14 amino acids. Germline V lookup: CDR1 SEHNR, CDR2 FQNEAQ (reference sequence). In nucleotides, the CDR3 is TGTGCCAGCAGCCTAAGACAGGGGGCCTACGAGCAGTACTTC. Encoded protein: CASSLRQGAYEQYF. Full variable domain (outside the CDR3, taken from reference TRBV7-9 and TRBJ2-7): DTGVSQNPRHKITKRGQNVTFRCDPISEHNRLYWYRQTLGQGPEFLTYFQNEAQLEKSRLLSDRFSAERPKGSFSTLEIQRTEQGDSAMYLCASSLRQGAYEQYFGPGTRLTVT.

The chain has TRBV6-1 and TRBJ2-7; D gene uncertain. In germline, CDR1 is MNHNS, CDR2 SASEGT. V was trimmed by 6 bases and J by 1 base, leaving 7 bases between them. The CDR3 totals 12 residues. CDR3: CASSVHSYEQYF. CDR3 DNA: TGTGCCAGCAGCGTCCATTCCTACGAGCAGTACTTC.

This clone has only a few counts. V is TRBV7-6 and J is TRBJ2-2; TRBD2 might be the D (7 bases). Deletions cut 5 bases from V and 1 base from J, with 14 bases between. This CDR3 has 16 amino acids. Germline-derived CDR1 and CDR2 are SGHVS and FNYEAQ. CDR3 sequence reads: CASSVQGGLNTGELFF. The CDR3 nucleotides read TGTGCCAGCAGCGTACAGGGAGGGTTGAACACCGGGGAGCTGTTTTTT.

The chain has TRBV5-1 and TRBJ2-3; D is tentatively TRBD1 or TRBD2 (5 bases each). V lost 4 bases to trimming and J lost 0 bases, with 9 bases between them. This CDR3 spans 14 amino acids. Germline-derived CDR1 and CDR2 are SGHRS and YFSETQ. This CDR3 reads CASSGTPSTDTQYF. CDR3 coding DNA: TGCGCCAGCAGCGGGACCCCCAGCACAGATACGCAGTATTTT.

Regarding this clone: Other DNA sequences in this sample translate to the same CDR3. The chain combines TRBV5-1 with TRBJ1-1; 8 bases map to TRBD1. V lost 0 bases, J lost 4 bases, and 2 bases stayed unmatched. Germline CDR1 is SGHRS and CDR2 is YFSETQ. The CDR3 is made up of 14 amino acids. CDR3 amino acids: CASSLAGGGTEAFF. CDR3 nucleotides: TGCGCCAGCAGCTTGGCAGGGGGCGGCACTGAAGCTTTCTTT.